The 5 T cell receptor beta chains given below trace back to one sample, sequenced in a study of blood T cells in healthy people across ages. Next came a second PCR, run for about 7 to 12 cycles, which used a sample-barcoded 5' primer along with a J-beta primer mix. TCRdb reanalysed the 5' RACE reads using MiXCR and keeps one entry per CDR3 protein. In the table there are 1 million to 1.2 million distinct CDR3 sequences, under 40% of which are singletons. The material sequenced was blood. All receptors come from a man between 18 and 29 years old in good health.

The chain links TRBV20-1 to TRBJ2-3, with 8 nucleotides matching TRBD1. The J segment lost 3 bases and the V segment lost 3 bases, leaving 11 bases of the junction unmatched. The CDR3 length is 16 residues. Germline CDR1 and CDR2: DFQATT and SNEGSKA (reference sequence). CDR3 in amino acids: CSASPLGQGETDTQYF. The CDR3 DNA is TGCAGTGCTAGCCCCCTTGGACAGGGAGAGACAGATACGCAGTATTTT.

V is TRBV9 and J is TRBJ1-1; D possibly corresponds to TRBD1 (5 bases). Germline-derived CDR1 and CDR2 are SGDLS and YYNGEE. This CDR3 contains 13 residues. Deletions cut 4 bases from V and 7 bases from J, with 14 bases between. The CDR3, as DNA: TGTGCCAGCAGCCCAGCCCTGGGGGGTGAAGCTTTCTTT. It encodes CASSPALGGEAFF.

This clonotype occurred a few times. The chain uses TRBV12-3 or TRBV12-4 and TRBJ1-1; D is perhaps TRBD1 (5 bases). V was trimmed by 7 bases and J by 4 bases, leaving 13 bases between them. The CDR3 runs to 13 residues. The CDR3 loop reads CASTDGGSTEAFF. In DNA form, the CDR3 reads TGTGCCAGCACCGACGGGGGAAGCACTGAAGCTTTCTTT.

This rearrangement joins TRBV19 to TRBJ2-3, with 10 positions matching TRBD1. With V trimmed by 6 bases and J by 2 bases, 5 bases remained unmatched. The CDR3 totals 15 residues. The V gene's germline CDR1 is LNHDA and CDR2 SQIVND (reference sequence). The CDR3, as DNA: TGTGCCAGTAGAGGACAGGGGGGACTCACAGATACGCAGTATTTT. It codes for CASRGQGGLTDTQYF.

This clonotype was observed a few times. This chain uses TRBV4-3 with TRBJ2-3, with D possibly TRBD2 on 5 matching bases. The CDR3 totals 17 residues. CDR1 LGHNA and CDR2 YSLEER come from the germline V gene. Trimming removed 1 base from V and 1 base from J, with 15 bases in between. This CDR3 is CASSQGRGYGGTDTQYF. The CDR3 region has the DNA TGCGCCAGCAGCCAAGGTAGAGGGTATGGGGGCACAGATACGCAGTATTTT.